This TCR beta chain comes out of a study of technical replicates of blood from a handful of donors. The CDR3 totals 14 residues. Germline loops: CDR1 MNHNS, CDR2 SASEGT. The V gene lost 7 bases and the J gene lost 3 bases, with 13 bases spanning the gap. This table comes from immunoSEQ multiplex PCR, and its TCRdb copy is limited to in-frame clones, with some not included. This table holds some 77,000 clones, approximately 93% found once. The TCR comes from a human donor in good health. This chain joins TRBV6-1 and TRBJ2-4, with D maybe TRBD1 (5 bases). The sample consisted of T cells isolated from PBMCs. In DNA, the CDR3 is TGTGCCAGCACCCCCTCCAGGGTCAAAAACATTCAGTACTTC. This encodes CASTPSRVKNIQYF.